The entry that follows covers one TCR beta chain sequence. The data originate from a study of blood T cell repertoires in COVID-19. Study-level background: The origin of the acute and convalescent COVID-19 samples was the United States, Italy and Spain. Nucleic acid was either cDNA or gDNA, and it came from T cells, B-cell-depleted T cells, or PBMCs.

As originally analysed: Amplified reference gene primers provided the basis for estimating nucleated cell counts. Assay used: immunoSEQ multiplex PCR; TCRdb lists only in-frame clones, some missing. V and J calls and clone size come straight from that table; D and trimming were deduced from the DNA. The sample contains fewer than 90,000 clones, roughly 86% of which appear only once. This TCR derives from a man aged 45 to 65 with active or convalescent COVID-19. Sequencing was done on a sample of peripheral blood.

CDR3: CASSPAGSGVMNTEAFF. The DNA of the CDR3 is TGCGCCAGCAGCCCAGCGGGTTCGGGGGTCATGAACACTGAAGCTTTCTTT. The V call is TRBV5-1, the J call TRBJ1-1; tentatively, D is TRBD1 (5 bases). Per the germline V gene, CDR1 is SGHRS and CDR2 is YFSETQ. With 4 bases removed from V and 0 bases from J, the gap between germline ends came to 19 bases. The CDR3 runs 17 residues.